The entry below describes one T cell receptor beta chain. The antigen it binds to is not known. Base qualities are missing; no much larger clone stands one base away. The same CDR3 can be traced to other DNA sequences in this sample. The sample originates from a study of blood T cell repertoires in COVID-19 (dated by TCRdb to the early 2020s). With respect to the entire study: Samples covering the acute and convalescent phases of COVID-19 were provided by collaborators in the United States, Italy and Spain. The material from the prospective study consisted of cDNA or gDNA derived from T cells, B-cell-depleted T cells, or PBMCs. Subjects who had been exposed to COVID-19, were actively infected with it, or had recovered from it provided the deeply sampled blood TCRbeta repertoires that made up the dataset. The repertoires were made available in a free public database intended to serve as a resource for research on the immune response to SARS-CoV-2. The samples were drawn from the first 160 participants of the ongoing ImmuneRACE study and from 950 to 1,500 subjects provided by 6 global collaborators. The sample metadata nearly always contained a de-identified subject ID, COVID-19 status, age in years and sex. Where available, HLA class I and class II types were taken from metadata supplied by the sample provider and were not determined by assay-based typing.

On the study overall, not on this receptor specifically: Clinical and demographic metadata were provided uncurated, with the amount varying by source and participant.

The immunoSEQ Assay, a bias-controlled multiplex PCR, was used to amplify TCRbeta CDR3 regions from genomic DNA. The original pipeline was this. The number of nucleated cells in each sample was estimated from the amplification of reference gene primers within the assay. To quantify the absolute abundance of each unique TCRbeta CDR3 rearrangement, sequence reads were collapsed and filtered. For each sample, productive Simpson clonality was calculated by taking the square root of Simpson's diversity index across productive rearrangements. Sourced from immuneACCESS, this table was stored by TCRdb with only in-frame sequences that have V and J called. A share of the clones is absent; for the studies checked, an unresolved V gene accounts for under half, and the remainder has no known explanation. That table is the source of V, J and clone size, and D and trimming were worked out from the DNA. Within this sample are 250,000 to 400,000 clones, with about 88% of them counted one time only. The ten largest clones represent 2.6% of the sample.

Participants in the prospective study were aged about 18 to 95 years, lived in 20 to 25 United States geographic areas, and enrolled through a virtual design. Cohort assignment in the prospective study relied on participant-reported clinical history from a screening survey and a study questionnaire. ImmuneRACE Cohort 3 recovered participants were defined by two consecutive negative NP/OP PCR tests, healthcare professional clearance, or symptom resolution. Each participant in the prospective study had whole blood, serum and a nasopharyngeal or oropharyngeal swab collected by mobile phlebotomists. Participants in the prospective study had the option to provide additional blood draws and questionnaires over a roughly 2-month period. Before DNA extraction, prospective study blood samples were shipped either frozen or at room temperature. The TCR sequence derives from a man aged 60 to 75 who had recovered from COVID-19. The sequencing sample was made of PBMCs or T cells enriched from blood (not recorded which).

Here the CDR3 is given as CASSLGTGHNSPLHF. The DNA is as follows: TGTGCCAGCAGCTTGGGGACAGGACATAATTCACCCCTCCACTTT. The V and J segments used are TRBV7-9 and TRBJ1-6, and 8 junctional nucleotides match TRBD1. Its CDR3 holds 15 amino acids, cysteine through phenylalanine. Solely the CDR3 DNA is kept, with 45 bases framed from the first base. From the germline V gene (reference sequence), CDR1 is SEHNR and CDR2 is FQNEAQ. Trimming accounts for 3 bases at V and 5 bases at J, while the number of junction bases matched to no gene is 3.